Following are 3 T cell receptor beta chains from one sample sequenced in a study of blood T cells in healthy people across ages. PCR was performed a second time for 7 to 11 cycles using a sample-barcoded 5' primer and a J-beta primer mix. One entry per CDR3 protein results from TCRdb running MiXCR on the 5' RACE reads. The data show under 800,000 distinct CDR3 sequences, roughly 43% seen once. What was sequenced was blood. Receptors were obtained from a woman aged 60-75 years in good health.

V gene TRBV5-1 combines with J gene TRBJ1-2, with 7 bases fitting TRBD1. CDR1 is SGHRS and CDR2 is YFSETQ in the germline V gene. Trimming took 6 bases from V and 2 from J; bases not matched to a gene: 10. This CDR3 contains 15 residues. The CDR3 spells CASTETGMANYGYTF. The CDR3 bases are TGCGCCAGCACCGAGACAGGGATGGCAAACTATGGCTACACCTTC.

This clonotype was recorded at least ten times. The chain has TRBV4-2 and TRBJ2-7, with D possibly matching TRBD1 (5 bases). The CDR3 length is 17 residues. Germline-derived CDR1 and CDR2 are LGHNA and YNFKEQ. The germline V and J ends were trimmed by 0 bases and 5 bases, with 20 bases remaining between them. DNA of the CDR3: TGTGCCAGCAGCCAAGATAAGTTTTGGACACGAGGCAACGAGCAGTACTTC. Amino acids: CASSQDKFWTRGNEQYF.

In its sample, this clonotype is medium-sized. This chain uses TRBV11-2 with TRBJ2-3; D is undetermined. V dropped 1 base and J dropped 4 bases, with 6 bases sitting between them. The CDR3 extends over 13 amino acids. Germline V gene lookup returns CDR1 SGHAT and CDR2 FQNNGV. CDR3 residues: CASSLGFPDTQYF. Written as DNA, the CDR3 is TGTGCCAGCAGCTTAGGTTTCCCAGATACGCAGTATTTT.